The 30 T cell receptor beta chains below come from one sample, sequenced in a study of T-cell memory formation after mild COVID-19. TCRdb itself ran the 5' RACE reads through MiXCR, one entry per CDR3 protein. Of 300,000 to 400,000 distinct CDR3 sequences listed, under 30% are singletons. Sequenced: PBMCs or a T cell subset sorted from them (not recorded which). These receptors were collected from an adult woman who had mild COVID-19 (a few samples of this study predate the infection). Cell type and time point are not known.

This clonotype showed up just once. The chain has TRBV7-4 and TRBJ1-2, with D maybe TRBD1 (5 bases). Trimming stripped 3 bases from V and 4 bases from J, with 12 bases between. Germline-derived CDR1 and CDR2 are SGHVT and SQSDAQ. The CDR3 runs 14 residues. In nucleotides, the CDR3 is TGTGCCAGCAGCTTTCCGGGACTGATCTATGGCTACACCTTC. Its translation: CASSFPGLIYGYTF.

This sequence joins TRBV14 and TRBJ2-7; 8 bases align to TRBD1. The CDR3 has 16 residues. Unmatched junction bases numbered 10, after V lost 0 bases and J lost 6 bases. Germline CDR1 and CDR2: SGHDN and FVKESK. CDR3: CASSQELNQGAREQYF. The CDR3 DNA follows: TGTGCCAGCAGCCAAGAGTTGAATCAGGGGGCGCGCGAGCAGTACTTC.

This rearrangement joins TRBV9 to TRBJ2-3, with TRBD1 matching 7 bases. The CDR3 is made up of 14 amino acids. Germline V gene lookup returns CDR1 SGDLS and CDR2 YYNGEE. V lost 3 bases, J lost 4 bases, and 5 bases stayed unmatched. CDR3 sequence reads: CASSADRDSDTQYF. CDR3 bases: TGTGCCAGCAGCGCTGACAGGGATTCAGATACGCAGTATTTT. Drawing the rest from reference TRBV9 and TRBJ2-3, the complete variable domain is DSGVTQTPKHLITATGQRVTLRCSPRSGDLSVYWYQQSLDQGLQFLIQYYNGEERAKGNILERFSAQQFPDLHSELNLSSLELGDSALYFCASSADRDSDTQYFGPGTRLTVL.

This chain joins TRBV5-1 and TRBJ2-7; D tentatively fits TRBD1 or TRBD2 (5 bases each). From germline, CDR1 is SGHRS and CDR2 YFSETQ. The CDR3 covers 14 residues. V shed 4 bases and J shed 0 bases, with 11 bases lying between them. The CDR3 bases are TGCGCCAGCAGCCCCAGGGAGCTCTCCTACGAGCAGTACTTC. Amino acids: CASSPRELSYEQYF.

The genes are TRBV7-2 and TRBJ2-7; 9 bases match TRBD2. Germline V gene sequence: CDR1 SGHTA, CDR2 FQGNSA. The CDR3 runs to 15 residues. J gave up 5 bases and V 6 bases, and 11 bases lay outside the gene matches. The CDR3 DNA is TGTGCCAGCAGGCCACCGGGACTAGCAACCCACGAGCAGTACTTC. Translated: CASRPPGLATHEQYF.

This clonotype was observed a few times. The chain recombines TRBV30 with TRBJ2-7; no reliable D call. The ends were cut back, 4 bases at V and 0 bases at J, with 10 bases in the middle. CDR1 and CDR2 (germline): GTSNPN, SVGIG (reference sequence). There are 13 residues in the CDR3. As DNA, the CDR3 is TGTGCCTGGATGTCAGTCGGCTCCTACGAGCAGTACTTC. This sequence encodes CAWMSVGSYEQYF. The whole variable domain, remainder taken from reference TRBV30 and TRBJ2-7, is SQTIHQWPATLVQPVGSPLSLECTVEGTSNPNLYWYRQAAGRGLQLLFYSVGIGQISSEVPQNLSASRPQDRQFILSSKKLLLSDSGFYLCAWMSVGSYEQYFGPGTRLTVT.

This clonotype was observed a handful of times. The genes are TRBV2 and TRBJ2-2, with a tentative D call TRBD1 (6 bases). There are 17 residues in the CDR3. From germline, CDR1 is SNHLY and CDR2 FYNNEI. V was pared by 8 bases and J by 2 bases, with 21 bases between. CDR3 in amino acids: CASDGAPGHPNTGELFF. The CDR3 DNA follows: TGTGCCAGCGATGGGGCACCGGGACACCCCAACACCGGGGAGCTGTTTTTT.

CDR3 sequence: CASSQRGEAETQYF. The CDR3 DNA is TGTGCCAGCAGCCAGCGGGGCGAGGCAGAGACCCAGTACTTC. The chain uses TRBV4-2 and TRBJ2-5; maybe TRBD2 (6 bases). Germline CDR1 and CDR2: LGHNA and YNFKEQ. The V gene lost 3 bases and the J gene lost 4 bases, with 12 bases spanning the gap. The CDR3 contains 14 residues.

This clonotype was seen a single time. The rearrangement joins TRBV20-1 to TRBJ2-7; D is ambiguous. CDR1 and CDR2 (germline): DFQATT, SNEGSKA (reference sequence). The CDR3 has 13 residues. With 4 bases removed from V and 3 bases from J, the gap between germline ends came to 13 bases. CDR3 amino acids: CSATGFRFYEQYF. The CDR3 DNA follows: TGCAGTGCTACTGGGTTTCGGTTCTACGAGCAGTACTTC.

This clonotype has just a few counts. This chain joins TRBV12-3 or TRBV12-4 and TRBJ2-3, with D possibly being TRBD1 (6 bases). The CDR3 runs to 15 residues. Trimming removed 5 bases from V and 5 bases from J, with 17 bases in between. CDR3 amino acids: CASSPGLPRGDTQYF. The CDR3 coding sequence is TGTGCCAGCAGTCCTGGCCTACCCAGGGGAGATACGCAGTATTTT.

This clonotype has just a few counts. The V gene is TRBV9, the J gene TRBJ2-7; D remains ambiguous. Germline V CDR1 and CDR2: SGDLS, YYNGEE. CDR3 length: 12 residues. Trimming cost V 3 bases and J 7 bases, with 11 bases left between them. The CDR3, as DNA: TGTGCCAGCAGCGCTGGTGAGAGTGAGCAGTACTTC. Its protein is CASSAGESEQYF.

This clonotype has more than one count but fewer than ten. CDR3 coding DNA: TGTGCCAGCAGCTCAGACGGGACGGTCACTGAAGCTTTCTTT. This translates into CASSSDGTVTEAFF. J is TRBJ1-1 and V is TRBV7-2; D possibly corresponds to TRBD1 (5 bases). This CDR3 contains 14 residues. From germline, CDR1 is SGHTA and CDR2 FQGNSA. Deletions cut 4 bases from V and 4 bases from J, with 13 bases between. Complete variable domain (other parts from reference TRBV7-2 and TRBJ1-1): GAGVSQSPSNKVTEKGKDVELRCDPISGHTALYWYRQSLGQGLEFLIYFQGNSAPDKSGLPSDRFSAERTGGSVSTLTIQRTQQEDSAVYLCASSSDGTVTEAFFGQGTRLTVV.

The CDR3 loop reads CSARDATGHTGELFF. The CDR3 coding sequence is TGCAGTGCTAGAGATGCGACAGGGCACACCGGGGAGCTGTTTTTT. This chain uses TRBV20-1 with TRBJ2-2; 7 bases are shared with TRBD1. The V segment lost 0 bases and the J segment 3 bases; nucleotides outside the gene matches: 4. CDR1 is DFQATT and CDR2 is SNEGSKA in the germline V gene (reference sequence). The length of the CDR3 is 15 residues.

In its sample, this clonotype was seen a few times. The CDR3 DNA reads as TGCAGTGCCACGGGACAGGGTAATCAGCCCCAGCATTTT. As protein: CSATGQGNQPQHF. The chain employs TRBV20-1 and TRBJ1-5; the match to TRBD1 covers 9 bases. The CDR3 has 13 residues. Per the germline V gene, CDR1 is DFQATT and CDR2 is SNEGSKA (reference sequence). The V gene end was trimmed by 6 bases and the J gene end by 4 bases; junction bases not matched to a gene: 4.

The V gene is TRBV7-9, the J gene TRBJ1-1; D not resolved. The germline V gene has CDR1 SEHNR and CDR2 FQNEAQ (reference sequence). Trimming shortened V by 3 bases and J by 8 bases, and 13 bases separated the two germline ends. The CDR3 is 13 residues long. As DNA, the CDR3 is TGTGCCAGCAGCTTCGGAGCGGACTTCGAAGCTTTCTTT. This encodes CASSFGADFEAFF.

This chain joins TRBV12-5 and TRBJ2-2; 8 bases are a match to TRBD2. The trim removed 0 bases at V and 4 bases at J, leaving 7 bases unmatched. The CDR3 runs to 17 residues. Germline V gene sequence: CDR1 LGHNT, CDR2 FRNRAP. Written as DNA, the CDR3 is TGTGCTAGTGGTTTGGTACCGGACCTAGCGGGCACCGGGGAGCTGTTTTTT. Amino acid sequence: CASGLVPDLAGTGELFF.

CDR3 DNA sequence: TGTGCCAGCAGCTACACCAAGGCCCGAGATACGCAGTATTTT. As protein: CASSYTKARDTQYF. The rearrangement uses TRBV7-2 and TRBJ2-3; the D is unclear. Germline CDR1 and CDR2: SGHTA and FQGNSA. V lost 4 bases, J lost 5 bases, and 13 bases lay in between. The CDR3 spans 14 residues. The full variable domain, its missing parts supplied by reference TRBV7-2 and TRBJ2-3, is GAGVSQSPSNKVTEKGKDVELRCDPISGHTALYWYRQSLGQGLEFLIYFQGNSAPDKSGLPSDRFSAERTGGSVSTLTIQRTQQEDSAVYLCASSYTKARDTQYFGPGTRLTVL.

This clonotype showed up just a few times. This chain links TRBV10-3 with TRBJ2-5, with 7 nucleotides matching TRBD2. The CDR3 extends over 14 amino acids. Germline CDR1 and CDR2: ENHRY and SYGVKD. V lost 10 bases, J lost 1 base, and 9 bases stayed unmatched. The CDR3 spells CATRESGVQETQYF. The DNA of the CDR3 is TGTGCCACTAGAGAAAGCGGGGTCCAAGAGACCCAGTACTTC.

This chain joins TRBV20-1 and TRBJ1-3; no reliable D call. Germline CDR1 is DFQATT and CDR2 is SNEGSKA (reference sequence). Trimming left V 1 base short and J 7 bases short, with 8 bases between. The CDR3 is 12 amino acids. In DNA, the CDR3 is TGCAGTGCTAGAGGCACCATTAACACCATATATTTT. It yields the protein CSARGTINTIYF.

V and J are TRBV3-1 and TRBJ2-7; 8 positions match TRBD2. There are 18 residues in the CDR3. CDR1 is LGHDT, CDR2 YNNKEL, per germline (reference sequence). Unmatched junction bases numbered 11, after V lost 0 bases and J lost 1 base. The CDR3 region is CASSQELRLALGSYEQYF. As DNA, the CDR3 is TGTGCCAGCAGCCAAGAACTCAGACTAGCGTTGGGGTCCTACGAGCAGTACTTC.

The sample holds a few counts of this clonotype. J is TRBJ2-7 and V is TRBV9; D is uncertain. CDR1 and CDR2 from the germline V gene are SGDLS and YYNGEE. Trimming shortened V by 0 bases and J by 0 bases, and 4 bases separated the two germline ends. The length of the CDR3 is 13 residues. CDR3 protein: CASSVEASYEQYF. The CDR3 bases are TGTGCCAGCAGCGTAGAAGCCTCCTACGAGCAGTACTTC.

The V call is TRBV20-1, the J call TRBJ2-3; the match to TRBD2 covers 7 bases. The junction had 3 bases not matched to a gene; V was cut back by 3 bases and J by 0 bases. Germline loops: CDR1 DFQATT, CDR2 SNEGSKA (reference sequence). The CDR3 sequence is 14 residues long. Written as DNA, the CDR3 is TGCAGTGCTAGTGGACTAGGGAGCACAGATACGCAGTATTTT. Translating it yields CSASGLGSTDTQYF.

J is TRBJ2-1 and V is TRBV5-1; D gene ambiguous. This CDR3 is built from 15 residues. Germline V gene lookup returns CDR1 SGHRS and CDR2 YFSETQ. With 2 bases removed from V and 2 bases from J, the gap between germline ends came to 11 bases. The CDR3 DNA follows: TGCGCCAGCAGCTTCAGACCCGGAACCTACAATGAGCAGTTCTTC. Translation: CASSFRPGTYNEQFF.

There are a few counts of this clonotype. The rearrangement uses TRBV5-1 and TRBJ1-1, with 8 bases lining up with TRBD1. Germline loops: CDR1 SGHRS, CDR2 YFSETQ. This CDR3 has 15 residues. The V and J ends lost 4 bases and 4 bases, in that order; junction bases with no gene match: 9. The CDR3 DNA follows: TGCGCCAGCAGCCCTGGAGACAGGGGCATCACTGAAGCTTTCTTT. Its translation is CASSPGDRGITEAFF.

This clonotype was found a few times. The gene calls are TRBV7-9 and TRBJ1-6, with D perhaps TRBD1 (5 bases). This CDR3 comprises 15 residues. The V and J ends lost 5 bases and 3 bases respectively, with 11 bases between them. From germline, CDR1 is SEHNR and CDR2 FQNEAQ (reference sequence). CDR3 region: CASSNRDGYNSPLHF. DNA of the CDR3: TGTGCCAGCAGCAACCGGGACGGCTATAATTCACCCCTCCACTTT.

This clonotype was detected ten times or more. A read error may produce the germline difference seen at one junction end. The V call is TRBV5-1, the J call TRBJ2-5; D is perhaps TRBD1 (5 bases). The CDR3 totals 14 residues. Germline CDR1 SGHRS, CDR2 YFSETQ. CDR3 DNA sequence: TGTGCCAGCAGCTTAGGATCAGGGCAAGAGACCCAGTACTTC. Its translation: CASSLGSGQETQYF.

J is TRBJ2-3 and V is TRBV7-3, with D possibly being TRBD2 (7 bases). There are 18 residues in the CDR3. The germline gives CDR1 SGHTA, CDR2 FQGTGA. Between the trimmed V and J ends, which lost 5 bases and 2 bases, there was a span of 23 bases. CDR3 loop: CASSQLGQWGGLTDTQYF. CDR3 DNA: TGTGCCAGCAGCCAGTTGGGGCAGTGGGGGGGCCTCACAGATACGCAGTATTTT.

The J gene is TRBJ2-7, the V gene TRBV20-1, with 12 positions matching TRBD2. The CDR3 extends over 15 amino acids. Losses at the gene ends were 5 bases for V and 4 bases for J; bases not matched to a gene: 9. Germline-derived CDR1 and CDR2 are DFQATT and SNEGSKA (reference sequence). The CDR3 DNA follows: TGCAGTGCTTCCATCGGGACTAGCGGGTTATACGAGCAGTACTTC. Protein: CSASIGTSGLYEQYF.

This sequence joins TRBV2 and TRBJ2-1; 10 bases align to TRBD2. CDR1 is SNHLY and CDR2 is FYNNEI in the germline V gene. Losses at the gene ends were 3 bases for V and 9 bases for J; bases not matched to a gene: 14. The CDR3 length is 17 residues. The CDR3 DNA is TGTGCCAGCAGTGACCAGCGGGAGGGCCCTAGTCGATCTGAGCAGTTCTTC. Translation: CASSDQREGPSRSEQFF.

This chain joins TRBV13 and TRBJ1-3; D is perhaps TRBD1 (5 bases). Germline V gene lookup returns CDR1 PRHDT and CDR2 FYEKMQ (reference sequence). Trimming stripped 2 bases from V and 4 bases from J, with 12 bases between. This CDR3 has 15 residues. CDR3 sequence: CASSLKQGRGNTIYF. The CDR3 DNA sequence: TGTGCCAGCAGCTTAAAGCAGGGAAGGGGAAACACCATATATTTT.